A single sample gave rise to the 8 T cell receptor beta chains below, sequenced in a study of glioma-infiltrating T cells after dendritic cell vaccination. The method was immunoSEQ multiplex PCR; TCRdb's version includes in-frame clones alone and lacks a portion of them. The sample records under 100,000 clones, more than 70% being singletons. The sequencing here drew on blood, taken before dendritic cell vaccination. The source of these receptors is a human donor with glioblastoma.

The CDR3 sequence: CAISSGTSGTDTQYF. CDR3 bases: TGTGCCATCAGCTCCGGGACTAGCGGCACAGATACGCAGTATTTT. V is TRBV10-3 and J is TRBJ2-3, with TRBD2 matching 10 bases. V was pared by 6 bases and J by 1 base, with 4 bases of the junction left unmatched. The CDR3 covers 15 residues. Germline CDR1 reads ENHRY; CDR2 reads SYGVKD.

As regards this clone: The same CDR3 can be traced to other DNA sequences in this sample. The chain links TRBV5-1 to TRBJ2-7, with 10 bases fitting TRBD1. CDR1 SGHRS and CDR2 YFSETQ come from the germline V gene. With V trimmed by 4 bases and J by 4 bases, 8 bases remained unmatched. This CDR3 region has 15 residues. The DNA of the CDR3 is TGCGCCAGCAGCCCTCCGGGACAGGGGCCATACGAGCAGTACTTC. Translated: CASSPPGQGPYEQYF. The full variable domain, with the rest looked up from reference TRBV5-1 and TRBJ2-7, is KAGVTQTPRYLIKTRGQQVTLSCSPISGHRSVSWYQQTPGQGLQFLFEYFSETQRNKGNFPGRFSGRQFSNSRSEMNVSTLELGDSALYLCASSPPGQGPYEQYFGPGTRLTVT.

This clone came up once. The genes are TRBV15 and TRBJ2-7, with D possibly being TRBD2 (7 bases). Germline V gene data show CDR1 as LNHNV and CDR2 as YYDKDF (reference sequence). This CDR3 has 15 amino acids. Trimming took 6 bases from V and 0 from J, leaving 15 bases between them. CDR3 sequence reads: CATRGGASGSYEQYF. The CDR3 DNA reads TGTGCCACCAGAGGGGGGGCTAGCGGCTCCTACGAGCAGTACTTC. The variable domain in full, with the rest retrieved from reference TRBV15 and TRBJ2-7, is DAMVIQNPRYQVTQFGKPVTLSCSQTLNHNVMYWYQQKSSQAPKLLFHYYDKDFNNEADTPDNFQSRRPNTSFCFLDIRSPGLGDTAMYLCATRGGASGSYEQYFGPGTRLTVT.

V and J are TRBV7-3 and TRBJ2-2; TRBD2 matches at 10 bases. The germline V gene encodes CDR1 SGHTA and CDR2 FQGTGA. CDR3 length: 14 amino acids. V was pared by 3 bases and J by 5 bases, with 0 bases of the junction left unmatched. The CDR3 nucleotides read TGTGCCAGCAGCTTTAGCGGGAGGACCGGGGAGCTGTTTTTT. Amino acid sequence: CASSFSGRTGELFF. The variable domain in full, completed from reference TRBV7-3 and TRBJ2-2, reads GAGVSQTPSNKVTEKGKYVELRCDPISGHTALYWYRQSLGQGPEFLIYFQGTGAADDSGLPNDRFFAVRPEGSVSTLKIQRTERGDSAVYLCASSFSGRTGELFFGEGSRLTVL.

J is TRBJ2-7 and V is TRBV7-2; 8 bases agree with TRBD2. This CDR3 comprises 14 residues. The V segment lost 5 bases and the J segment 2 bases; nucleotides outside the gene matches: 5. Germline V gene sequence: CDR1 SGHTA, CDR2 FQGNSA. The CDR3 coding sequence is TGTGCCAGCAGCCGTAGCGGGGTAACCTACGAGCAGTACTTC. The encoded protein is CASSRSGVTYEQYF. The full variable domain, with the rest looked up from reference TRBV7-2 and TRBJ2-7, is GAGVSQSPSNKVTEKGKDVELRCDPISGHTALYWYRQSLGQGLEFLIYFQGNSAPDKSGLPSDRFSAERTGGSVSTLTIQRTQQEDSAVYLCASSRSGVTYEQYFGPGTRLTVT.

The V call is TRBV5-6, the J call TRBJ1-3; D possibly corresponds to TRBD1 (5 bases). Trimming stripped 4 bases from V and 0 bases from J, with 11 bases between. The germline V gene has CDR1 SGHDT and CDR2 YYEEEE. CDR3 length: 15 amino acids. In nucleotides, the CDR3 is TGTGCCAGCAGCCATAGACAGCTCTCTGGAAACACCATATATTTT. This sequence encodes CASSHRQLSGNTIYF.

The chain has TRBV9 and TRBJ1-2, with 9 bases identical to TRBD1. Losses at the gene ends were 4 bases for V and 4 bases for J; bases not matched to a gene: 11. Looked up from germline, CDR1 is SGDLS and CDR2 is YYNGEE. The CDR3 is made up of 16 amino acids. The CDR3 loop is CASSMLTGGASYGYTF. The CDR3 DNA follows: TGTGCCAGCAGCATGTTAACAGGGGGCGCAAGCTATGGCTACACCTTC.

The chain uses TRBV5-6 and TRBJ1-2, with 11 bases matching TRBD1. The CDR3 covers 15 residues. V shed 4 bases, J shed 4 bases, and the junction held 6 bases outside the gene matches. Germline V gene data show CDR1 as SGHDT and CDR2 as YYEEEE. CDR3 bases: TGTGCCAGCAGCCTCTGGACAGGGGGCCTCTATGGCTACACCTTC. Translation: CASSLWTGGLYGYTF.